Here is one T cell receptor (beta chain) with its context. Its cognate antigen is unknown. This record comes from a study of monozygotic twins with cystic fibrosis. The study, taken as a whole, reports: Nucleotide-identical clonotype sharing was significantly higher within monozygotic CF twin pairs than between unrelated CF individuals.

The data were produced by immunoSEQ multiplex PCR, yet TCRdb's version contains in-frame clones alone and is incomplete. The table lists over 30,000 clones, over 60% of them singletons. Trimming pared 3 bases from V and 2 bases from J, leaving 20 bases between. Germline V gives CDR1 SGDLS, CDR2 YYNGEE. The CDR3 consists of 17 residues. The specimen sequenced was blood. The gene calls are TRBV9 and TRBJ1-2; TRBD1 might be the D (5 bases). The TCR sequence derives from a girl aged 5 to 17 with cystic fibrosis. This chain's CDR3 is CASSASGSPYPNYGYTF. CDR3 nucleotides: TGTGCCAGCAGCGCATCAGGGTCGCCCTACCCGAACTATGGCTACACCTTC.